These 2 T cell receptor beta chains share one sample of origin, sequenced in a study of cytomegalovirus exposure and HLA in healthy donors (dated by TCRdb to about 2017). Libraries were built with the immunoSEQ multiplex PCR assay. For the multiplex PCR, a mixture combining 60 forward primers for TCR Vbeta segments and 13 reverse primers for TCR Jbeta segments was used. TCRdb took this table from immuneACCESS and kept in-frame rearrangements with V and J called. Such tables lack part of the clones; where checked against another copy, unresolved V genes explain under half of the gap, and the rest is unexplained. For this sample there are some 98,000 clones; roughly a tenth appear just once. About 5% of the sample is in the top ten clones. Sequenced input: PBMCs. These TCRs come from a man in his fifties in good health and CMV-seropositive.

The chain is built from TRBV5-1 and TRBJ2-7; 8 nucleotides match TRBD1. CDR3 length equals 14 residues. Germline trimming cut 3 bases from V and 6 bases from J; bases unmatched to any gene: 8. In germline, CDR1 is SGHRS, CDR2 YFSETQ. CDR3 bases: TGCGCCAGCAGCTCCGGCCGGGACAGGCTCGAGCAGTACTTC. This translates into CASSSGRDRLEQYF. The whole variable domain, remainder taken from reference TRBV5-1 and TRBJ2-7, is KAGVTQTPRYLIKTRGQQVTLSCSPISGHRSVSWYQQTPGQGLQFLFEYFSETQRNKGNFPGRFSGRQFSNSRSEMNVSTLELGDSALYLCASSSGRDRLEQYFGPGTRLTVT.

Only a few counts were recorded for this clone. This chain joins TRBV6-5 and TRBJ2-7; perhaps TRBD1 as D (6 bases). Between the trimmed V and J ends, which lost 2 bases and 2 bases, there was a span of 7 bases. CDR3 length: 13 residues. From germline, CDR1 is MNHEY and CDR2 SVGAGI. The CDR3 DNA follows: TGTGCCAGCAGTTACCGGGACACCTACGAGCAGTACTTC. This translates into CASSYRDTYEQYF.